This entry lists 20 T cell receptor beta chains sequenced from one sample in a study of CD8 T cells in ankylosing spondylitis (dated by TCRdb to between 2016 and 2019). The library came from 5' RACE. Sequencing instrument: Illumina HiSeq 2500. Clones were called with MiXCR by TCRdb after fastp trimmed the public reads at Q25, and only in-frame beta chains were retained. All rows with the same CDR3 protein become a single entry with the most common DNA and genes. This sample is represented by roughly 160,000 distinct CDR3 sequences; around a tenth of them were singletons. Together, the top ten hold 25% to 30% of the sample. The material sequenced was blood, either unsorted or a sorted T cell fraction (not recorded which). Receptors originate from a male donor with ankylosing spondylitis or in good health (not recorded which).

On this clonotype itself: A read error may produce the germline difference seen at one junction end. The CDR3 reads CTSSLWWRHDTNYGYTF. CDR3 sequence (DNA): TGTACCAGCAGCTTGTGGTGGAGACATGATACTAACTATGGCTACACCTTC. J is TRBJ1-2 and V is TRBV5-5; D unresolved. CDR3 length: 17 amino acids. CDR1 SGHKS and CDR2 YYEKEE come from the germline V gene (reference sequence).

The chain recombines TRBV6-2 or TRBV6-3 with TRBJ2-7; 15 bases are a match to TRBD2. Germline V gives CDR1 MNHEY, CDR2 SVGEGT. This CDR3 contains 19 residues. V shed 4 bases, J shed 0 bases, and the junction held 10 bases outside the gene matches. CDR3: CASSWGLAGGPLSSYEQYF. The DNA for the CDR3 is TGTGCCAGCAGTTGGGGACTAGCGGGAGGTCCCCTGAGCTCCTACGAGCAGTACTTC.

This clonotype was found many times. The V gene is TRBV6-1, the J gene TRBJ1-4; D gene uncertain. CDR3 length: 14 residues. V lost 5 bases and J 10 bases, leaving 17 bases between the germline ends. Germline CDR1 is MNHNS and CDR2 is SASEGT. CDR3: CASSPVPTRGKLFF. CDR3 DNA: TGTGCCAGCAGTCCCGTGCCGACCCGGGGAAAACTGTTTTTT.

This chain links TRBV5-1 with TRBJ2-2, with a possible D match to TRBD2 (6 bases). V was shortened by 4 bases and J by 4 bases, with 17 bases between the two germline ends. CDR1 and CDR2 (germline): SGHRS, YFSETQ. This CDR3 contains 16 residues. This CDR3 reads CASSPHGGVSTGELFF. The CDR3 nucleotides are TGCGCCAGCAGCCCACACGGGGGAGTAAGCACCGGGGAGCTGTTTTTT.

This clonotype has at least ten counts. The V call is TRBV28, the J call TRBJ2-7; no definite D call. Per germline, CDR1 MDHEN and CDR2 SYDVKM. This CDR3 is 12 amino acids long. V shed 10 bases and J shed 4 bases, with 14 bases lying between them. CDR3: CATGPNPYEQYF. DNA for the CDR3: TGTGCCACAGGCCCCAATCCATACGAGCAGTACTTC.

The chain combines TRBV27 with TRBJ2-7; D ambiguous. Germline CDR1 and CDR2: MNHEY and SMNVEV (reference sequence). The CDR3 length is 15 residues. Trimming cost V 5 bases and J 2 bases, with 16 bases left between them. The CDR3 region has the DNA TGTGCCAGCAGTCCCCCGGGCTTTAACACCTACGAGCAGTACTTC. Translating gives CASSPPGFNTYEQYF.

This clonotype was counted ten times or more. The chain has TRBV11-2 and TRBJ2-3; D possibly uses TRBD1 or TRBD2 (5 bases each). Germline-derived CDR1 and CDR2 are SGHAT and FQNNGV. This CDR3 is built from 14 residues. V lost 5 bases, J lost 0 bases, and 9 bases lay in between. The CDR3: CASSLWGSTDTQYF. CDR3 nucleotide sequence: TGTGCCAGCAGCCTTTGGGGGAGCACAGATACGCAGTATTTT.

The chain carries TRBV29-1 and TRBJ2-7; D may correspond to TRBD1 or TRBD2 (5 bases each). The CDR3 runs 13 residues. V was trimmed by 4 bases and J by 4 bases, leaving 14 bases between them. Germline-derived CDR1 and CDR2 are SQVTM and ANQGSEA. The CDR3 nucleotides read TGCAGCGTTGTCCCACCGGGACCTTACGAGCAGTACTTC. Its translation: CSVVPPGPYEQYF.

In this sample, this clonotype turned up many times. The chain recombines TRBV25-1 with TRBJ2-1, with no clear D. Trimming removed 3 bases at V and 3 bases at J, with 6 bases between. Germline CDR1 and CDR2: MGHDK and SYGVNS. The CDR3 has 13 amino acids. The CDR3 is CASSDSHYNEQFF. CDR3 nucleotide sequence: TGTGCCAGCAGTGACTCTCACTACAATGAGCAGTTCTTC.

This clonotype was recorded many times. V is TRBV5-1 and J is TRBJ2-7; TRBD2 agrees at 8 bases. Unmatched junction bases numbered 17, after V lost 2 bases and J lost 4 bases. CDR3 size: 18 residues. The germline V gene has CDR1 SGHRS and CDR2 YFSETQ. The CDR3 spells CASSFLMQRESLRYEQYF. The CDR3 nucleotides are TGCGCCAGCAGCTTCCTTATGCAGCGGGAGTCGTTAAGGTACGAGCAGTACTTC.

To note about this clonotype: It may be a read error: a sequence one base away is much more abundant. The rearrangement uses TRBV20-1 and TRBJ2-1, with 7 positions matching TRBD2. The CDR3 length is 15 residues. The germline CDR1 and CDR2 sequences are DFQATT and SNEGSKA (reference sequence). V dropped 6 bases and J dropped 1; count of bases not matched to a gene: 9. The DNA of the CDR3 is TGCAGTGCAGTAGACGGGGGGACGTCCTACAATGAGCAGTTCTTC. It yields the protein CSAVDGGTSYNEQFF.

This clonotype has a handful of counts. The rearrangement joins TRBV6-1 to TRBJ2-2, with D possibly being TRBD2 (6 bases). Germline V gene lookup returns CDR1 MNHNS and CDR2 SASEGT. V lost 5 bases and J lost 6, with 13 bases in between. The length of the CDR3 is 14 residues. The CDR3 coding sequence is TGTGCCAGCAGTCCCGGGAGTTTCGCCGGGGAGCTGTTTTTT. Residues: CASSPGSFAGELFF.

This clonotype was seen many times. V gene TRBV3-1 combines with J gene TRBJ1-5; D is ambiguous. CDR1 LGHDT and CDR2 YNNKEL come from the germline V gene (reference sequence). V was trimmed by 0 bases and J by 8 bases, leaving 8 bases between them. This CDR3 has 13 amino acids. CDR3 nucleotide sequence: TGTGCCAGCAGCCAAGAACGTCGAAAGCCCCAGCATTTT. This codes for CASSQERRKPQHF.

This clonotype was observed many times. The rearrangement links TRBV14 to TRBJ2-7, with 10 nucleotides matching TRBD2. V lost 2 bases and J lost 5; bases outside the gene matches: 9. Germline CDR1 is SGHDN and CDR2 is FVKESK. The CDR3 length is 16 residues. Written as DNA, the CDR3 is TGTGCCAGCAGCCAAAGTCGTCTAGCGGGAGTCCACGAGCAGTACTTC. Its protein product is CASSQSRLAGVHEQYF.

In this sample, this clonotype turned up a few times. The CDR3 spells CASGLAGTFYEQYF. Here the CDR3 DNA reads TGTGCCAGCGGGTTAGCGGGGACATTCTACGAGCAGTACTTC. V and J are TRBV28 and TRBJ2-7; 8 bases match TRBD2. The CDR3 totals 14 residues. V lost 8 bases, J lost 3 bases, and 9 bases stayed unmatched. Germline V gene lookup returns CDR1 MDHEN and CDR2 SYDVKM.

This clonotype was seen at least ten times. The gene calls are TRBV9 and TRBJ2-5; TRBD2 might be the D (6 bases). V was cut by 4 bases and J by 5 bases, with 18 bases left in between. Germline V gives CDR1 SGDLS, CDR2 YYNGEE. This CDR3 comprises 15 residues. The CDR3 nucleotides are TGTGCCAGCAGCCTAGGGAAACTCGGAGGGGAGACCCAGTACTTC. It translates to CASSLGKLGGETQYF.

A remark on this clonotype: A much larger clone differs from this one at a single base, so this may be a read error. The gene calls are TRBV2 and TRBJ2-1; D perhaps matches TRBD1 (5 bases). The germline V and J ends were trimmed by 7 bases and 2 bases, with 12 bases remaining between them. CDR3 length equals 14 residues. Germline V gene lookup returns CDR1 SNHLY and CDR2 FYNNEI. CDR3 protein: CASKGQSAYNEQFF. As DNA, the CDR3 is TGTGCCAGCAAGGGGCAGAGCGCCTACAATGAGCAGTTCTTC. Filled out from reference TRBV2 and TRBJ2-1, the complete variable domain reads EPEVTQTPSHQVTQMGQEVILRCVPISNHLYFYWYRQILGQKVEFLVSFYNNEISEKSEIFDDQFSVERPDGSNFTLKIRSTKLEDSAMYFCASKGQSAYNEQFFGPGTRLTVL.

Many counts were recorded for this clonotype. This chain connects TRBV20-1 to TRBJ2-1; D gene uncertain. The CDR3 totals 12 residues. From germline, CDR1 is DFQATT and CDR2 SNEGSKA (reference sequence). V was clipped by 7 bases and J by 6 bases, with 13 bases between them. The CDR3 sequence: CSVNVGINEQFF. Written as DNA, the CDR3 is TGCAGTGTCAACGTAGGGATCAATGAGCAGTTCTTC.

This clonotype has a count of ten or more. As DNA, the CDR3 is TGCGCCAGCAGCCAAGGGGGGGGGACCTCGAACTACGAGCAGTACTTC. It codes for CASSQGGGTSNYEQYF. The chain couples TRBV4-3 to TRBJ2-7; 7 nucleotides align to TRBD2. The CDR3 is 16 amino acids. Germline trimming cut 1 base from V and 3 bases from J; bases unmatched to any gene: 9. Germline CDR1 and CDR2: LGHNA and YSLEER.

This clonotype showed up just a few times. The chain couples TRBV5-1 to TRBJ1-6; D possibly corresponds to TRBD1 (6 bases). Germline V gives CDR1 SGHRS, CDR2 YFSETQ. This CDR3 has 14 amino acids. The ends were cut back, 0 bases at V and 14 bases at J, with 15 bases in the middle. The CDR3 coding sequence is TGCGCCAGCAGCTTGGAACAGGGAGGTATTACCCTCCACTTT. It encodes CASSLEQGGITLHF.